The 9 T cell receptor beta chains below all came from one sample that was sequenced in a study of cytomegalovirus exposure and HLA in healthy donors. Sequenced by immunoSEQ multiplex PCR; TCRdb stores in-frame clones only, minus some. The data show tens of thousands of clones, 84% seen once. Material: PBMCs. The origin of the receptors is a woman between 18 and 30 years old in good health and CMV-seropositive.

The chain joins TRBV6-5 to TRBJ2-5; D remains ambiguous. The CDR3 spans 13 residues. Germline values: CDR1 MNHEY, CDR2 SVGAGI. Between the trimmed V and J ends, which lost 4 bases and 5 bases, there was a span of 11 bases. Here the CDR3 DNA reads TGTGCCAGCAGTTGGCAGTGGGCCGAGACCCAGTACTTC. Protein: CASSWQWAETQYF.

This rearrangement joins TRBV28 to TRBJ2-7, with TRBD1 matching 8 bases. V lost 6 bases, J lost 3 bases, and 7 bases stayed unmatched. Germline V lookup: CDR1 MDHEN, CDR2 SYDVKM. The CDR3 runs to 14 residues. The CDR3: CASRVQGESYEQYF. CDR3 in DNA: TGTGCCAGCAGGGTACAGGGGGAGAGCTACGAGCAGTACTTC.

The chain is built from TRBV5-1 and TRBJ2-1; TRBD1 might be the D (5 bases). The V gene lost 0 bases and the J gene lost 10 bases, with 5 bases spanning the gap. Germline V gene lookup returns CDR1 SGHRS and CDR2 YFSETQ. CDR3 length: 11 amino acids. The CDR3 loop reads CASSLDREQFF. As DNA, the CDR3 is TGCGCCAGCAGCTTGGACAGGGAGCAGTTCTTC.

This clone showed up just once. J is TRBJ2-1 and V is TRBV28; 7 nucleotides agree with TRBD1. V lost 0 bases and J lost 6; bases outside the gene matches: 5. There are 15 residues in the CDR3. Germline V CDR1 and CDR2: MDHEN, SYDVKM. CDR3 amino acids: CASSLWTGNGNEQFF. CDR3 nucleotides: TGTGCCAGCAGTTTATGGACAGGGAATGGCAATGAGCAGTTCTTC.

V usage is TRBV2 and J usage is TRBJ1-1; D gene unclear. The CDR3 contains 13 residues. Germline V gene sequence: CDR1 SNHLY, CDR2 FYNNEI. Between the trimmed V and J ends, which lost 4 bases and 3 bases, there was a span of 9 bases. CDR3 coding DNA: TGTGCCAGCAGTGGGCAGGAGGACACTGAAGCTTTCTTT. It yields the protein CASSGQEDTEAFF.

The chain links TRBV5-1 to TRBJ2-1; TRBD2 matches at 10 bases. The CDR3 covers 16 residues. Looked up from germline, CDR1 is SGHRS and CDR2 is YFSETQ. Unmatched junction bases numbered 10, after V lost 4 bases and J lost 6 bases. The CDR3 loop is CASSQYLRLAGNEQFF. CDR3 coding DNA: TGCGCCAGCAGCCAATATCTTCGACTAGCGGGCAATGAGCAGTTCTTC. The full variable domain, its missing parts supplied by reference TRBV5-1 and TRBJ2-1, is KAGVTQTPRYLIKTRGQQVTLSCSPISGHRSVSWYQQTPGQGLQFLFEYFSETQRNKGNFPGRFSGRQFSNSRSEMNVSTLELGDSALYLCASSQYLRLAGNEQFFGPGTRLTVL.

This CDR3 reads CASSLSLRREQQFF. CDR3 sequence (DNA): TGCGCCAGCAGCTTGTCCCTGCGTCGGGAGCAGCAGTTCTTC. The chain couples TRBV5-1 to TRBJ2-1, with D possibly TRBD2 on 6 matching bases. The CDR3 is made up of 14 amino acids. Trimming took 1 base from V and 11 from J, leaving 16 bases between them. Germline V lookup: CDR1 SGHRS, CDR2 YFSETQ.

This clone was seen only once. This chain uses TRBV4-1 with TRBJ1-4; TRBD1 matches at 9 bases. The V gene's germline CDR1 is MGHRA and CDR2 YSYEKL. Losses at the gene ends were 2 bases for V and 0 bases for J; bases not matched to a gene: 7. This CDR3 has 18 residues. CDR3 in DNA: TGCGCCAGCAGCCAAACCCCGGGACAGGGAACAACTAATGAAAAACTGTTTTTT. This sequence encodes CASSQTPGQGTTNEKLFF.

CDR3 in amino acids: CASSPDRVDSPLHF. CDR3 in DNA: TGTGCCAGTAGTCCGGACAGGGTGGATTCACCCCTCCACTTT. The chain couples TRBV19 to TRBJ1-6; 8 bases line up with TRBD1. Germline CDR1 LNHDA, CDR2 SQIVND (reference sequence). The ends lost 5 bases at V and 8 bases at J; junction bases unmatched: 5. The CDR3 loop spans 14 amino acids.